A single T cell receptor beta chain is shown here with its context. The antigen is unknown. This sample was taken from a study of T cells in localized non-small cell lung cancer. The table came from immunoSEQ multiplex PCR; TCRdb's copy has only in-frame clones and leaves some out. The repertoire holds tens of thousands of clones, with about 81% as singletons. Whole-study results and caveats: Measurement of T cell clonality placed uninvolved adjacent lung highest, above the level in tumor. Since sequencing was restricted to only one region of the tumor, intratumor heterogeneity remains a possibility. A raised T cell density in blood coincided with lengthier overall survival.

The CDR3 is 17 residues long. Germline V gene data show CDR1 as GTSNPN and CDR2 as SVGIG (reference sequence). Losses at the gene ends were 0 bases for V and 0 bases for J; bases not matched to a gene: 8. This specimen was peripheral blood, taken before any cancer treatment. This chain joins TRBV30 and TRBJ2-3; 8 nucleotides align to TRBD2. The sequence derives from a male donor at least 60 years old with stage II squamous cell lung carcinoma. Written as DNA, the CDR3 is TGTGCCTGGAGTGTACCGAGCGGGGGCCAGAGCACAGATACGCAGTATTTT. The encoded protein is CAWSVPSGGQSTDTQYF.